These T cell receptor beta chains were read from a single sample in a study of blood T cell repertoires in COVID-19. Only in-frame clones appear in the TCRdb table, and some are missing; sequencing was by immunoSEQ multiplex PCR. This repertoire shows more than 200,000 clones, just over 85% found once; its top ten account for about 4.5%. The source material was peripheral blood. The origin of the receptors is a man in his forties or fifties with acute or convalescent COVID-19. CDR3s include the opening cysteine and the closing phenylalanine or tryptophan. A D gene is named only where the DNA matches it firmly. Clone size is shown for a subset of rows, as once, few, many or a class of expanded clone.

v_gene,abundance,j_gene,d_gene,CDR3aa,CDR3nt
TRBV27,-,TRBJ2-5,TRBD1,CASSFRGRETQYF,TGTGCCAGCAGTTTTAGGGGGCGAGAGACCCAGTACTTC
TRBV19,-,TRBJ2-2,-,CASSPPGGAPGELFF,TGTGCCAGTAGTCCTCCGGGTGGCGCCCCCGGGGAGCTGTTTTTT
TRBV19,few,TRBJ1-3,TRBD1,CASSGTGAGNTIYF,TGTGCCAGTAGTGGGACAGGGGCCGGAAACACCATATATTTT
TRBV10-2,-,TRBJ1-1,-,CASSLFDGSTEAFF,TGCGCCAGCAGCCTTTTTGACGGGAGCACTGAAGCTTTCTTT
TRBV19,-,TRBJ1-5,-,CASKGFAGSPGQQPQHF,TGTGCCAGTAAGGGATTTGCCGGGTCCCCAGGGCAACAGCCCCAGCATTTT
TRBV11-3,-,TRBJ2-3,TRBD2,CASSLSLTTSGVSTDTQYF,TGTGCCAGCAGCTTATCCCTAACGACTAGCGGGGTTAGCACAGATACGCAGTATTTT
TRBV7-2,once,TRBJ2-7,-,CASSLPPFRRASYEQYF,TGTGCCAGCAGCTTACCGCCTTTTAGGCGGGCCTCCTACGAGCAGTACTTC
TRBV3-1/TRBV3-2,-,TRBJ1-5,TRBD1,CASSLGQGARQPQHF,TGTGCCAGCAGCCTCGGCCAGGGGGCGCGGCAGCCCCAGCATTTT
TRBV10-3,-,TRBJ1-1,TRBD1,CAISGTANTEAFF,TGTGCCATCAGCGGGACAGCGAACACTGAAGCTTTCTTT
TRBV6-6,-,TRBJ2-7,-,CAGSPGSIYEQYF,TGTGCCGGCAGTCCCGGGTCAATCTACGAGCAGTACTTC
TRBV4-1,-,TRBJ2-7,-,CASSPGEAYEQYF,TGCGCCAGCAGCCCGGGGGAAGCCTACGAGCAGTACTTC
TRBV19,-,TRBJ1-5,TRBD1,CASSMGQGRPQHF,TGTGCCAGTAGTATGGGACAGGGGAGACCCCAGCATTTT
TRBV28,-,TRBJ1-2,-,CATFLQDIFYTF,TGTGCCACCTTTCTGCAGGATATATTCTACACCTTC
TRBV6-6,-,TRBJ1-2,-,CASSYEVRGAYGYTF,TGTGCCAGCAGTTACGAGGTGCGGGGGGCCTATGGCTACACCTTC
TRBV29-1,once,TRBJ1-2,-,CSVEGQVGLSYGYTF,TGCAGCGTTGAAGGCCAGGTTGGGTTGAGCTATGGCTACACCTTC
TRBV6-5,once,TRBJ1-1,TRBD1,CASSPGQGRSTEAFF,TGTGCCAGCAGCCCCGGACAGGGTCGAAGCACTGAAGCTTTCTTT
TRBV6-5,-,TRBJ2-4,TRBD2,CASRTSGGRDIQYF,TGTGCCAGCAGAACTAGCGGGGGCAGGGACATTCAGTACTTC
TRBV3-1/TRBV3-2,-,TRBJ1-3,-,CASSRTAGTNGNTIYF,TGTGCCAGCAGCCGGACCGCCGGGACTAATGGAAACACCATATATTTT
TRBV12-3/TRBV12-4,-,TRBJ1-2,-,CASSRGGYGYTF,TGTGCCAGCAGTCGAGGAGGCTATGGCTACACCTTC
TRBV30,-,TRBJ2-1,-,CAWSVLGTGEQFF,TGTGCCTGGAGTGTACTAGGGACTGGTGAGCAGTTCTTC
TRBV7-9,-,TRBJ2-5,TRBD1,CASSLGTGTGVRETQYF,TGTGCCAGCAGCTTAGGGACCGGGACAGGTGTCCGGGAGACCCAGTACTTC
TRBV25-1,once,TRBJ2-5,TRBD2,CASRTSAGETQYF,TGTGCCAGCAGGACTAGCGCTGGAGAGACCCAGTACTTC
TRBV2,-,TRBJ1-4,TRBD1,CASSVQGTGGEKLFF,TGTGCCAGCAGTGTTCAGGGGACAGGGGGAGAAAAACTGTTTTTT
TRBV5-1,-,TRBJ1-5,-,CASSLGERNQPQHF,TGCGCCAGCAGCTTAGGAGAAAGAAATCAGCCCCAGCATTTT
TRBV5-1,-,TRBJ1-1,-,CASSPGGEPSAFF,TGCGCCAGCAGCCCCGGAGGGGAGCCATCAGCTTTCTTT
TRBV19,-,TRBJ2-3,TRBD1,CASSPRQGADTQYF,TGTGCCAGTAGTCCCCGACAGGGCGCAGATACGCAGTATTTT
TRBV7-9,-,TRBJ2-3,TRBD1,CASSLTFRQGWDTQYF,TGTGCCAGCAGCTTAACCTTTCGACAGGGCTGGGATACGCAGTATTTT
TRBV3-1/TRBV3-2,-,TRBJ1-5,TRBD1,CASSQMPTLTGSNQPQHF,TGTGCCAGCAGCCAAATGCCGACTCTGACAGGGAGCAATCAGCCCCAGCATTTT
TRBV7-2,once,TRBJ2-2,-,CASSTTDTHTGELFF,TGTGCCAGCAGCACAACGGACACCCACACCGGGGAGCTGTTTTTT
TRBV30,-,TRBJ1-1,TRBD1,CAWGRGQGTEAFF,TGTGCCTGGGGTAGGGGGCAAGGCACTGAAGCTTTCTTT
TRBV19,-,TRBJ1-3,-,CASSSRFEAGNTIYF,TGTGCCAGTAGTTCTAGGTTTGAAGCTGGAAACACCATATATTTT